Listed below are T cell receptor beta chains from one sample, sequenced in a study of preoperative IRX-2 immunotherapy in early breast cancer. The protocol was immunoSEQ multiplex PCR, while the TCRdb copy is restricted to in-frame clones and leaves out a portion. The table has 30,000 to 45,000 clones, roughly 80% seen once. This specimen consisted of lymph node tissue, obtained after IRX-2 immunotherapy. The receptors shown here come from a human donor with breast cancer. Each CDR3 is given with its conserved first and last residue. The order of the fields is CDR3 DNA, CDR3 protein, CDR3 length, D gene, V gene, J gene, clone size. D genes are given only for firm matches. Rows may omit the clone size; those that give it use once, few, many or a size class.

cdr3_nt: TGTGCCAGCAGCCTTACAGGTACAACAATCGGGACCCCGCAAGAGACCCAGTACTTC; cdr3_aa: CASSLTGTTIGTPQETQYF; cdr3_length: 19; d_call: .; v_call: TRBV6-8; j_call: TRBJ2-5; clone_size: .
cdr3_nt: TGTGCCAGCACCCTAGAAGGGGGAACCGGGGAGCTGTTTTTT; cdr3_aa: CASTLEGGTGELFF; cdr3_length: 14; d_call: .; v_call: TRBV6-8; j_call: TRBJ2-2; clone_size: .
cdr3_nt: TGTGCCATCAGTCTAGCGGGGTGGGGCGAGCAGTACTTC; cdr3_aa: CAISLAGWGEQYF; cdr3_length: 13; d_call: TRBD2; v_call: TRBV6-8; j_call: TRBJ2-7; clone_size: .
cdr3_nt: TGTGCCAGTAGTATACCGGGCTCTACCTTTGGGGACCTCCACTTT; cdr3_aa: CASSIPGSTFGDLHF; cdr3_length: 15; d_call: .; v_call: TRBV19; j_call: TRBJ1-6; clone_size: .
cdr3_nt: TGTGCCAGCAGCAAGGGGGGTACAGGCTCCTACGAGCAGTACTTC; cdr3_aa: CASSKGGTGSYEQYF; cdr3_length: 15; d_call: .; v_call: TRBV11-3; j_call: TRBJ2-7; clone_size: few
cdr3_nt: TGTGCCAGCAGCTTAGTATCGAAAAGCGATGAGCAGTTCTTC; cdr3_aa: CASSLVSKSDEQFF; cdr3_length: 14; d_call: .; v_call: TRBV11-3; j_call: TRBJ2-1; clone_size: .
cdr3_nt: TGTGCCAGCAGTTTCGGACAGAGCCGAGGACGCAATCAGCCCCAGCATTTT; cdr3_aa: CASSFGQSRGRNQPQHF; cdr3_length: 17; d_call: .; v_call: TRBV11-3; j_call: TRBJ1-5; clone_size: .
cdr3_nt: TGTGCCAGCAGCTTATCAGGGGCACTCACCGGGGAGCTGTTTTTT; cdr3_aa: CASSLSGALTGELFF; cdr3_length: 15; d_call: .; v_call: TRBV7-8; j_call: TRBJ2-2; clone_size: .
cdr3_nt: TGCAGCGCGGCGGGGGGAATTCACATGGGTGAGCAGTTCTTC; cdr3_aa: CSAAGGIHMGEQFF; cdr3_length: 14; d_call: TRBD2; v_call: TRBV29-1; j_call: TRBJ2-1; clone_size: .
cdr3_nt: TGTGCCAGCAGAAAGGGGGGGGGCACAGATACGCAGTATTTT; cdr3_aa: CASRKGGGTDTQYF; cdr3_length: 14; d_call: .; v_call: TRBV6-8; j_call: TRBJ2-3; clone_size: few
cdr3_nt: TGCGCCAGCAGCCAAGATATAATGAACTCCTACAATGAGCAGTTCTTC; cdr3_aa: CASSQDIMNSYNEQFF; cdr3_length: 16; d_call: .; v_call: TRBV4-1; j_call: TRBJ2-1; clone_size: .
cdr3_nt: TGCAGCGTCGCACTAGCGGGGGTAGGGAATGAGCAGTTCTTC; cdr3_aa: CSVALAGVGNEQFF; cdr3_length: 14; d_call: TRBD2; v_call: TRBV29-1; j_call: TRBJ2-1; clone_size: .
cdr3_nt: TGTGCCAGCAGCTTAGTCCCTAGCGGGGGGGCGAATGAGCAGTTCTTC; cdr3_aa: CASSLVPSGGANEQFF; cdr3_length: 16; d_call: TRBD2; v_call: TRBV11-3; j_call: TRBJ2-1; clone_size: .
cdr3_nt: TGTGCCAGTAGTAACCCGGGACATACCTACGAGCAGTACTTC; cdr3_aa: CASSNPGHTYEQYF; cdr3_length: 14; d_call: .; v_call: TRBV19; j_call: TRBJ2-7; clone_size: .
cdr3_nt: TGTGCCAGCAGTCCAACCGGGGGAAACACCGGGGAGCTGTTTTTT; cdr3_aa: CASSPTGGNTGELFF; cdr3_length: 15; d_call: .; v_call: TRBV7-1; j_call: TRBJ2-2; clone_size: .
cdr3_nt: TGTGCCAGCAGCCGAACACAGGGGGCGAATGGCTACACCTTC; cdr3_aa: CASSRTQGANGYTF; cdr3_length: 14; d_call: TRBD1; v_call: TRBV16; j_call: TRBJ1-2; clone_size: .
cdr3_nt: TGTGCCAGCGCTCCCGGGGACTATGGCTACACCTTC; cdr3_aa: CASAPGDYGYTF; cdr3_length: 12; d_call: .; v_call: TRBV6-8; j_call: TRBJ1-2; clone_size: .
cdr3_nt: TGCGCCAGCAGTCGTGACAGGATAGAGACCCAGTACTTC; cdr3_aa: CASSRDRIETQYF; cdr3_length: 13; d_call: .; v_call: TRBV10-1; j_call: TRBJ2-5; clone_size: .
cdr3_nt: TGTGCCAGCAGTTACCCGAACCAACAGGACAGGGGAATAGTAAGCTACAATGAGCAGTTCTTC; cdr3_aa: CASSYPNQQDRGIVSYNEQFF; cdr3_length: 21; d_call: TRBD1; v_call: TRBV6-8; j_call: TRBJ2-1; clone_size: .
cdr3_nt: TGTGCCAGCGAGATGGACAGGGGCACTGGAAACACCATATATTTT; cdr3_aa: CASEMDRGTGNTIYF; cdr3_length: 15; d_call: TRBD1; v_call: TRBV28; j_call: TRBJ1-3; clone_size: .
cdr3_nt: TGCAGCGTGACAGGGATCGGGTATATGGATACGCAGTATTTT; cdr3_aa: CSVTGIGYMDTQYF; cdr3_length: 14; d_call: TRBD1; v_call: TRBV29-1; j_call: TRBJ2-3; clone_size: .
cdr3_nt: TGTGCCAGCAGTCCCCAGGGGAACGGCAATCAGCCCCAGCATTTT; cdr3_aa: CASSPQGNGNQPQHF; cdr3_length: 15; d_call: .; v_call: TRBV6-7; j_call: TRBJ1-5; clone_size: .
cdr3_nt: TGTGCCAGTAGTATTCCGGAAAGGGCTAGCAGGCAGTTCTTC; cdr3_aa: CASSIPERASRQFF; cdr3_length: 14; d_call: .; v_call: TRBV19; j_call: TRBJ2-1; clone_size: .
cdr3_nt: TGTGCCAGCAGTTTTAAACCGCCGGGATTTAGCAATCAGCCCCAGCATTTT; cdr3_aa: CASSFKPPGFSNQPQHF; cdr3_length: 17; d_call: .; v_call: TRBV6-8; j_call: TRBJ1-5; clone_size: .
cdr3_nt: TGTGCCAGCAGTTACCTGGGACAGTATACCGGGGAGCTGTTTTTT; cdr3_aa: CASSYLGQYTGELFF; cdr3_length: 15; d_call: TRBD1; v_call: TRBV6-8; j_call: TRBJ2-2; clone_size: few
cdr3_nt: TGTGCCAGCAGTGAAGGGTGGATGGGAAACACCATATATTTT; cdr3_aa: CASSEGWMGNTIYF; cdr3_length: 14; d_call: .; v_call: TRBV22-1; j_call: TRBJ1-3; clone_size: .
cdr3_nt: TGTGCCAGCAGCTTCAGACAGGGGGAAAATCAGCCCCAGCATTTT; cdr3_aa: CASSFRQGENQPQHF; cdr3_length: 15; d_call: TRBD1; v_call: TRBV6-8; j_call: TRBJ1-5; clone_size: once
cdr3_nt: TGTGCCAGTAGTAGGGCGGGACAGGGGATAGAGACCCAGTACTTC; cdr3_aa: CASSRAGQGIETQYF; cdr3_length: 15; d_call: TRBD1; v_call: TRBV19; j_call: TRBJ2-5; clone_size: .
cdr3_nt: TGTGCCAGCAGCAGGGGACGAACCAAGAACACCGGGGAGCTGTTTTTT; cdr3_aa: CASSRGRTKNTGELFF; cdr3_length: 16; d_call: .; v_call: TRBV6-8; j_call: TRBJ2-2; clone_size: .
cdr3_nt: TGTGCCAGTAGTATCCTGTCCCGACCCCCCTACTACGAGCAGTACTTC; cdr3_aa: CASSILSRPPYYEQYF; cdr3_length: 16; d_call: .; v_call: TRBV19; j_call: TRBJ2-7; clone_size: few
cdr3_nt: TGTGCCAGCAGCACTCGGACGGACTTAAGGCCCTATAATTCACCCCTCCACTTT; cdr3_aa: CASSTRTDLRPYNSPLHF; cdr3_length: 18; d_call: .; v_call: TRBV7-6; j_call: TRBJ1-6; clone_size: .
cdr3_nt: TGTGCCAGTAGTGTAAAGAACACTGAAGCTTTCTTT; cdr3_aa: CASSVKNTEAFF; cdr3_length: 12; d_call: .; v_call: TRBV19; j_call: TRBJ1-1; clone_size: .
cdr3_nt: TGTGCCAGCAGCTACAGACGGGGAAGTAATGAAAAACTGTTTTTT; cdr3_aa: CASSYRRGSNEKLFF; cdr3_length: 15; d_call: .; v_call: TRBV7-1; j_call: TRBJ1-4; clone_size: .
cdr3_nt: TGTGCCAGCAGTACAGGCCCCCGCACAAATCAGCCCCAGCATTTT; cdr3_aa: CASSTGPRTNQPQHF; cdr3_length: 15; d_call: .; v_call: TRBV28; j_call: TRBJ1-5; clone_size: .
cdr3_nt: TGTGCCACCAGCGCCCGACAGGGCACCTATGGCTACACCTTC; cdr3_aa: CATSARQGTYGYTF; cdr3_length: 14; d_call: TRBD1; v_call: TRBV15; j_call: TRBJ1-2; clone_size: .
cdr3_nt: TGTGCCAGCAGCGATTGGGTGAGCGGGATGGGGGAGCAGTTCTTC; cdr3_aa: CASSDWVSGMGEQFF; cdr3_length: 15; d_call: TRBD2; v_call: TRBV11-3; j_call: TRBJ2-1; clone_size: .
cdr3_nt: TGTGCCAGCAGCCCTCGGGACAGCCTAAATGAAAAACTGTTTTTT; cdr3_aa: CASSPRDSLNEKLFF; cdr3_length: 15; d_call: TRBD1; v_call: TRBV14; j_call: TRBJ1-4; clone_size: .
cdr3_nt: TGTGCCAGCAGCCCCGGGGACCCAGGCTCCCACACCTTC; cdr3_aa: CASSPGDPGSHTF; cdr3_length: 13; d_call: .; v_call: TRBV6-8; j_call: TRBJ1-2; clone_size: few
cdr3_nt: TGTGCCAGCAAAACCCCAGCTCAAGAGACCCAGTACTTC; cdr3_aa: CASKTPAQETQYF; cdr3_length: 13; d_call: .; v_call: TRBV28; j_call: TRBJ2-5; clone_size: .
cdr3_nt: TGTGCCAGCTCACCAGGGTCTGATAATTCACCCCTCCACTTT; cdr3_aa: CASSPGSDNSPLHF; cdr3_length: 14; d_call: .; v_call: TRBV18; j_call: TRBJ1-6; clone_size: few
cdr3_nt: TGTGCCATCAGTGGGGACTCTGGGGCCAACGTCCTGACTTTC; cdr3_aa: CAISGDSGANVLTF; cdr3_length: 14; d_call: .; v_call: TRBV6-8; j_call: TRBJ2-6; clone_size: .
cdr3_nt: TGTGCCAGCTCACCACCCGCACAGGGGGCGCGGGGGACTGGCTACACCTTC; cdr3_aa: CASSPPAQGARGTGYTF; cdr3_length: 17; d_call: TRBD1; v_call: TRBV18; j_call: TRBJ1-2; clone_size: .
cdr3_nt: TGTGCCAGCACCATGAGGGACAGACTTAGCACCATATATTTT; cdr3_aa: CASTMRDRLSTIYF; cdr3_length: 14; d_call: TRBD1; v_call: TRBV19; j_call: TRBJ1-3; clone_size: .
cdr3_nt: TGTGCTAGCAGCCCAGGGCCCAGGGATACCGGGGAGCTGTTTTTT; cdr3_aa: CASSPGPRDTGELFF; cdr3_length: 15; d_call: .; v_call: TRBV7-1; j_call: TRBJ2-2; clone_size: .
cdr3_nt: TGTGCCAGCAGTTCTCCCCCAAAAGGTCTTGGGACAGTATATGGCTACACCTTC; cdr3_aa: CASSSPPKGLGTVYGYTF; cdr3_length: 18; d_call: TRBD1; v_call: TRBV6-7; j_call: TRBJ1-2; clone_size: .
cdr3_nt: TGCGCCAGCAGCCAAGACCCTGAAGGGAATGGCTACACCTTC; cdr3_aa: CASSQDPEGNGYTF; cdr3_length: 14; d_call: .; v_call: TRBV1; j_call: TRBJ1-2; clone_size: .
cdr3_nt: TGTGCCAGCAGTGAGTTCGAGGGACGGAATTCACCCCTCCACTTT; cdr3_aa: CASSEFEGRNSPLHF; cdr3_length: 15; d_call: .; v_call: TRBV6-8; j_call: TRBJ1-6; clone_size: few
cdr3_nt: TGTGCCAGCAGTTACGGGAGCGGGGGAACCGGGGAGCTGTTTTTT; cdr3_aa: CASSYGSGGTGELFF; cdr3_length: 15; d_call: TRBD2; v_call: TRBV6-8; j_call: TRBJ2-2; clone_size: .
cdr3_nt: TGTGCTAGCAGCTTACCAGGGATCTACGAGCAGTACTTC; cdr3_aa: CASSLPGIYEQYF; cdr3_length: 13; d_call: .; v_call: TRBV7-1; j_call: TRBJ2-7; clone_size: once
cdr3_nt: TGCAGCGTTGATTGGGGGGCGAACACCGGGGAGCTGTTTTTT; cdr3_aa: CSVDWGANTGELFF; cdr3_length: 14; d_call: .; v_call: TRBV29-1; j_call: TRBJ2-2; clone_size: .